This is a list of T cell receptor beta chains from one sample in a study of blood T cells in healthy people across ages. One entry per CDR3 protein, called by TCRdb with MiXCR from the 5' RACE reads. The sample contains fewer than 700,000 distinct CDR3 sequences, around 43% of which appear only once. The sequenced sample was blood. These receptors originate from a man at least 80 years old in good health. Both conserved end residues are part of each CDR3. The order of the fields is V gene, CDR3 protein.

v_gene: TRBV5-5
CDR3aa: CASTVAGRPTDTQYF

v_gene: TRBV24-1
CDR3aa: CATSDRRDYGRELFF

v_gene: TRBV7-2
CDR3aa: CASSSTGLRSYEQYF

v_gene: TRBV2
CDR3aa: CASRGSGRGRYEQYF

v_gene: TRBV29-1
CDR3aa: CSGPPRTGVVSYNEQFF

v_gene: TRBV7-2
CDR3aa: CASSLGQGGGTGELFF

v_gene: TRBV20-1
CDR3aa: CSARAQAGAARYF

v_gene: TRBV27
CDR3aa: CASSSDRSYNEQFF

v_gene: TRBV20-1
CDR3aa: CSARGAGSSETQYF

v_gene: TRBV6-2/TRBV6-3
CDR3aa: CASTLTRLSNTGELFF

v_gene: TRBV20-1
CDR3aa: CSATRDRSSYEQYF

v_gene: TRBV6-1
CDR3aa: CASRIFQGPNYGYTF

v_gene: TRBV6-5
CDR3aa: CASSRGQDLLGTEAFF

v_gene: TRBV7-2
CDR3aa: CASSLSNSNQPQHF

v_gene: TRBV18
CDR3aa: CASSPAQAIYNEQFF

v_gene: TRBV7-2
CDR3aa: CASSIRRTGASGANVLTF

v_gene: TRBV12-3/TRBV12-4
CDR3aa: CAGSFPSGEQFF

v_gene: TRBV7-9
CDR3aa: CASSIQGWEQFF

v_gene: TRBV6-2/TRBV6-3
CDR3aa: CASTPFGGGRPTDTQYF

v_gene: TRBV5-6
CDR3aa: CASSTDRRGEQYF

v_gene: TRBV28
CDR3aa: CASNLRMGAPLHF

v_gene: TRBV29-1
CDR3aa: CSVEKGRETQYF

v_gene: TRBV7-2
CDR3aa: CASSPAGEQFF

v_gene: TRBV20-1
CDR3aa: CSANGQLLNYGYTF

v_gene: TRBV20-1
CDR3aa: CSAGQGANEQFF

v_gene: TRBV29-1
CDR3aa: CSVGINSYEQYF

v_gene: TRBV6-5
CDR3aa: CASSYSSRGVGNEQFF

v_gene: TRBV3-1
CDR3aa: CASSQWLNTEAFF

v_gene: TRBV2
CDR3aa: CAGTRGLAPGDEQFF

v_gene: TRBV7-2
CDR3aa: CASSSSNNEKLFF

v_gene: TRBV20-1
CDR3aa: CSAIDRLAGGTDTQYF

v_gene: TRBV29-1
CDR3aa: CSVEDRGGGKNIQYF

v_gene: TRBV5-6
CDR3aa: CASSFLGAQETQYF

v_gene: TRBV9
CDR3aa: CASSPVVSHNYNEQFF

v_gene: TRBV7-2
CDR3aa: CASSTPIATSLQETQYF

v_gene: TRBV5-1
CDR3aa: CASSFRRGNTEAFF

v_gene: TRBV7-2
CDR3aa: CASSLAPSGSSTDTQYF

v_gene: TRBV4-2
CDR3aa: CASSSWGGAPREQYF

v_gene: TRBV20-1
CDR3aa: CSALDRARNQPQHF

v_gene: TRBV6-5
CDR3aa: CASRTQTSGHHEQYF

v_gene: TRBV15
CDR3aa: CATAQGGGGETQYF

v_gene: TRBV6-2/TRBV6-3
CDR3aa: CASSYPGLAGARGTDTQYF

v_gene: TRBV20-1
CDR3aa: CSAHVGGNQPQHF

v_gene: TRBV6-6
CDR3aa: CASSQTGGIGELFF

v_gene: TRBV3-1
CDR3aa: CASSQVPLPCEQYF

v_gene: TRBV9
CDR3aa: CASSVGQGDRPQHF

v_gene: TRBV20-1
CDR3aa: CSAKLLGTDTQYF

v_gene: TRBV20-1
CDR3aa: CSAQTRRGSTDTQYF

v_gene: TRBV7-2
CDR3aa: CATQEGTSPSVAFF

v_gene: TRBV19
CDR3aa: CASSSLAGAPEQYF

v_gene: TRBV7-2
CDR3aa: CASSPSNRQSYNEQFF